This T cell receptor beta chain is drawn from a study of cytomegalovirus exposure and HLA in healthy donors. Overall study results and limits: As confirmed in vitro, three CMV-associated chains were specific for CMV antigens. For TCR beta chains, V- and J-gene trimming was later linked to a missense DCLRE1C variant.

CDR3 length equals 15 residues. Deletions cut 0 bases from V and 5 bases from J, with 11 bases between. Germline V CDR1 and CDR2: LGHNA, YSLEER. The PCR was carried out with 60 Vbeta primers and 13 Jbeta primers. Profiled with immunoSEQ multiplex PCR; TCRdb holds only in-frame clones, not every one. Here the sample table reports more than 50,000 clones. Worth noting for this clone: The antigen is not known.

The sequenced material came from PBMCs. The clonotype comes from a man aged 50 to 60 in good health and CMV-seropositive. The V and J genes are TRBV4-3 and TRBJ2-4; a possible D gene is TRBD2 (5 bases). CDR3 coding DNA: TGCGCCAGCAGCCAAGACCCCCGGGGAGAAAACATTCAGTACTTC. Protein product: CASSQDPRGENIQYF.